One T cell receptor beta chain is described in this entry. The sample is drawn from a study of CD8 T cells in Susac syndrome. Study details: Among the Susac syndrome patients who underwent sequencing, more than 5 had clinically active disease, while about eight of them were in remission.

It was with random hexamers that about 0.45 to 1 ug RNA was reverse transcribed. TCRdb used MiXCR to reprocess the immunoSEQ multiplex PCR reads, holding one entry per CDR3 protein. Counted here are under 200,000 distinct CDR3 sequences, approximately 94% occurring once; the ten biggest clones make up roughly 0.11%. Unmatched junction bases numbered 8, after V lost 4 bases and J lost 8 bases. The germline V gene has CDR1 MNHEY and CDR2 SVGAGI. The CDR3 runs 15 residues. The V call is TRBV6-5, the J call TRBJ1-6; TRBD1 agrees at 7 bases. The specimen sequenced was CD4+ T cells from PBMCs. This TCR came from a human donor with Susac syndrome. CDR3 DNA sequence: TGTGCCAGCAGTTTGATAGACAGGGTCGATTCACCCCTCCACTTT. Translation gives CASSLIDRVDSPLHF.